The present TCR beta chain was sequenced within a study of a mutant IDH1 vaccine in newly diagnosed glioma. Assay used: immunoSEQ multiplex PCR; TCRdb lists only in-frame clones, some missing. Here the sample spans some 51,000 clones, 78% being singletons. As to time point: week 5, during vaccination. The vaccine gave 300 ug of a 20-mer mutant IDH1 peptide subcutaneously per dose. A word on this clone: Its antigen remains unknown.

V was trimmed by 4 bases and J by 7 bases, leaving 16 bases between them. The CDR3 sequence is 14 residues long. Germline CDR1 SEHNR, CDR2 FQNEAQ (reference sequence). The chain carries TRBV7-9 and TRBJ1-2; TRBD1 is a possible D gene (5 bases). Sequenced here: PBMCs, sampled from a glioma patient whose treatment included an IDH1 peptide vaccine. The receptor was derived from a man aged 50-59 years with glioma. The CDR3 loop is CASSSLGVTSGYTF. Written as DNA, the CDR3 is TGTGCCAGCAGCTCCTTAGGGGTAACGAGTGGCTACACCTTC. Together with reference TRBV7-9 and TRBJ1-2, the CDR3 gives the full variable domain: DTGVSQNPRHKITKRGQNVTFRCDPISEHNRLYWYRQTLGQGPEFLTYFQNEAQLEKSRLLSDRFSAERPKGSFSTLEIQRTEQGDSAMYLCASSSLGVTSGYTFGSGTRLTVV.